The present T cell receptor beta chain was sequenced within a study of human T cells and chemical hapten exposure. On the study more broadly: Predominantly women, the patients had alopecia areata, totalis or universalis.

CDR3 length: 12 amino acids. Germline CDR1 KGHSH, CDR2 LQKENI. Trimming pared 3 bases from V and 11 bases from J, leaving 13 bases between. How the authors handled the data: From around 25,000 to 690,000 TCRs were found per sample, with a median of approximately 100,000. From the RACE reads, TCRdb called clonotypes with MiXCR, one entry per CDR3 protein. TCRdb assigned the V and J calls; the authors' analysis was not used. The sample contains some 400,000 distinct CDR3 sequences, roughly 5.3% of which appear only once. Time point meaning: pre-sensitization, week 0. Treatment defined: therapeutic diphenylcyclopropenone sensitization with weekly scalp DPC. Sequencing started from total RNA isolated from unfractionated whole blood.

The origin of this receptor is a woman in her forties or fifties with alopecia areata. Some clones in this sample may be carry-over from other donors' samples. The chain combines TRBV18 with TRBJ1-1, with D unclear. The sample here was whole blood, taken in connection with sensitization to the hapten diphenylcyclopropenone (DPC). Written as DNA, the CDR3 is TGTGCCAGCTCACCTGAAGGGAGGGCCGCTTTCTTT. Translation: CASSPEGRAAFF.